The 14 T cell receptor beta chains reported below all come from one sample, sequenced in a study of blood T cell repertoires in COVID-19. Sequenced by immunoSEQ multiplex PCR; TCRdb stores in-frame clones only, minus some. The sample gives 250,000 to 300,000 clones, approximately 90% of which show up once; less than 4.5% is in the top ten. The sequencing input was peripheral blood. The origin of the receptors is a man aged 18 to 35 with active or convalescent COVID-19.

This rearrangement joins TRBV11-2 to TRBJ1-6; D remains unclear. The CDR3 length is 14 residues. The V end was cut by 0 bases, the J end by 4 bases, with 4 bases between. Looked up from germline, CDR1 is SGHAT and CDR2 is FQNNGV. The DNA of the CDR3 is TGTGCCAGCAGCTTAGATCATTATAATTCACCCCTCCACTTT. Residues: CASSLDHYNSPLHF.

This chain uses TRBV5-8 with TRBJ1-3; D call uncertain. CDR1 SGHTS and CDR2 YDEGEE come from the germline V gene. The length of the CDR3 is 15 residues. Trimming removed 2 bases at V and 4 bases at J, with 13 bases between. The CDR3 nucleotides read TGTGCCAGCAGCTTAGGATCCAGGCCCGGAAACACCATATATTTT. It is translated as CASSLGSRPGNTIYF. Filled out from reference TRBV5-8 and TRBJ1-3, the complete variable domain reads EAGVTQSPTHLIKTRGQQATLRCSPISGHTSVYWYQQALGLGLQFLLWYDEGEERNRGNFPPRFSGRQFPNYSSELNVNALELEDSALYLCASSLGSRPGNTIYFGEGSWLTVV.

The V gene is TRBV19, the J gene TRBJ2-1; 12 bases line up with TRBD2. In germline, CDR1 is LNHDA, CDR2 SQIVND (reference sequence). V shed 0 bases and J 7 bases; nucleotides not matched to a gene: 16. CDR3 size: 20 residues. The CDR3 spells CASSIDDRSRLAGVRNEQFF. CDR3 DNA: TGTGCCAGTAGTATAGACGACCGCTCCAGACTAGCGGGAGTACGTAATGAGCAGTTCTTC.

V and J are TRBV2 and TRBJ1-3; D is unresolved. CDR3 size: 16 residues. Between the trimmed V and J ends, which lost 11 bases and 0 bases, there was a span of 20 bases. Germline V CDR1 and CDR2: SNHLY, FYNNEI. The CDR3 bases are TGTGCCGCGACGCGGGATGCGGCGTTCTCTGGAAACACCATATATTTT. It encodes CAATRDAAFSGNTIYF.

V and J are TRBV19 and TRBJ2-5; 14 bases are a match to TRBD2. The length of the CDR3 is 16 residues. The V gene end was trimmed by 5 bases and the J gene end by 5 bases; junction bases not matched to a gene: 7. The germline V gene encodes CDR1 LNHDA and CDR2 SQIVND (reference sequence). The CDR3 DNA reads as TGTGCCAGTAGTGACAGGACTAGCGGGGGGAAGGAGACCCAGTACTTC. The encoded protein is CASSDRTSGGKETQYF.

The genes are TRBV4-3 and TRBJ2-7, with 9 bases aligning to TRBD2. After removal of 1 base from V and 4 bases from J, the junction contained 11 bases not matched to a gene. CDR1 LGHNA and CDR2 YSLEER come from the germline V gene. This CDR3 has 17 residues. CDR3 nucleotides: TGCGCCAGCAGCCAAGCGGCTAGCGGGACAAACGCTTACGAGCAGTACTTC. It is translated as CASSQAASGTNAYEQYF.

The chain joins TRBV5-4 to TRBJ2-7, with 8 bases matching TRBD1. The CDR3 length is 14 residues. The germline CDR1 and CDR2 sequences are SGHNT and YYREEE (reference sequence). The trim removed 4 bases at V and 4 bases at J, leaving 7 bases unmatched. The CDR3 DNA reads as TGTGCCAGCAGCCCAGGGGGCGCAGGTTACGAGCAGTACTTC. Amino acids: CASSPGGAGYEQYF.

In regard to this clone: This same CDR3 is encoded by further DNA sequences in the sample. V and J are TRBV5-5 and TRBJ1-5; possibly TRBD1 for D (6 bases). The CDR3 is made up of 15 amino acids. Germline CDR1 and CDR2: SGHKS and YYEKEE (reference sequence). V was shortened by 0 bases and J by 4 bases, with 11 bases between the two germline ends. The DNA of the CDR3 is TGTGCCAGCAGCTTGGCCCCGACAGGAAATCAGCCCCAGCATTTT. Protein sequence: CASSLAPTGNQPQHF.

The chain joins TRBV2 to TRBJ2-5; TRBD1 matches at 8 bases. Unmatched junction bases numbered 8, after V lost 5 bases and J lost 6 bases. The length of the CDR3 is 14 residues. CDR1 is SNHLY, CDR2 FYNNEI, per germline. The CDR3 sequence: CASSFGQGGQTQYF. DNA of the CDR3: TGTGCCAGCAGTTTCGGACAGGGAGGACAGACCCAGTACTTC.

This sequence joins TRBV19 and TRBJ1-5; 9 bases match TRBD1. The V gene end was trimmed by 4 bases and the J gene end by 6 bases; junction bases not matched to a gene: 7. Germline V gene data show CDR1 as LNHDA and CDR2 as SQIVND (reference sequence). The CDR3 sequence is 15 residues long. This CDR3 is CASSTLGQGLQPQHF. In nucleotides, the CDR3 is TGTGCCAGTAGTACTTTGGGACAGGGACTTCAGCCCCAGCATTTT.

The CDR3 DNA is TGTGCCACCAGTTGGATGGCGGGCAATCAGCCCCAGCATTTT. Translated, it gives CATSWMAGNQPQHF. The chain carries TRBV15 and TRBJ1-5; D is ambiguous. This CDR3 comprises 14 residues. Germline CDR1 and CDR2: LNHNV and YYDKDF (reference sequence). Trimming removed 6 bases at V and 2 bases at J, with 11 bases between.

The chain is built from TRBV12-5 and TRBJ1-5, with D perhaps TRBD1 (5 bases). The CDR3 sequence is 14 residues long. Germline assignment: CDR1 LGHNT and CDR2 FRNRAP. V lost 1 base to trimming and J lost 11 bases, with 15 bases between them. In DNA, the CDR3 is TGTGCTAGTGGTTTGGACAGGCTTGCTGGGTCCCAGCATTTT. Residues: CASGLDRLAGSQHF.

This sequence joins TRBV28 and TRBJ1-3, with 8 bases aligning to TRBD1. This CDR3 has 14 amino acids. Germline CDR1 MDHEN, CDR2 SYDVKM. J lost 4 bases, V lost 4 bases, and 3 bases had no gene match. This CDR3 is CASSSRTGGNTIYF. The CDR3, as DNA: TGTGCCAGCAGTTCAAGGACAGGGGGAAACACCATATATTTT.

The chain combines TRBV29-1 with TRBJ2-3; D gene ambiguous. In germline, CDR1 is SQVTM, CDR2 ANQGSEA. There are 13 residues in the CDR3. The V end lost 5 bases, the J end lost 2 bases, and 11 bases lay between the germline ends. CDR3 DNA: TGCAGCGTTCAGACACTGTCCACAGATACGCAGTATTTT. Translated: CSVQTLSTDTQYF.